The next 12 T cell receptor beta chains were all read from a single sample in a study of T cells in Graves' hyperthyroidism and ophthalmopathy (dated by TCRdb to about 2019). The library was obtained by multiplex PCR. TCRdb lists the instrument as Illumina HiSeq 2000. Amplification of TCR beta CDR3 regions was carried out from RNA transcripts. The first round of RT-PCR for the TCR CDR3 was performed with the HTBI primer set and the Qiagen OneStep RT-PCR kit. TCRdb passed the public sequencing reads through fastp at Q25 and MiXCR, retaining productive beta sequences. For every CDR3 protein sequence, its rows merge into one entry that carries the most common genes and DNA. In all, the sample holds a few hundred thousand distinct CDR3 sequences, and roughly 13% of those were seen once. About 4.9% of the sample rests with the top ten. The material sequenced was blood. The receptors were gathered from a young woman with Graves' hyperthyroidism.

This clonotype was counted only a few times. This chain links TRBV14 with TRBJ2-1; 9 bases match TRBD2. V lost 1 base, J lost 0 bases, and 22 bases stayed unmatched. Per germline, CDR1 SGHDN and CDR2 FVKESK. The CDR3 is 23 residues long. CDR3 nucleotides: TGTGCCAGCAGCCAAGGGACTAGCGTTAGAGACCCCCCATATATGGGCTCCTACAATGAGCAGTTCTTC. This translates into CASSQGTSVRDPPYMGSYNEQFF.

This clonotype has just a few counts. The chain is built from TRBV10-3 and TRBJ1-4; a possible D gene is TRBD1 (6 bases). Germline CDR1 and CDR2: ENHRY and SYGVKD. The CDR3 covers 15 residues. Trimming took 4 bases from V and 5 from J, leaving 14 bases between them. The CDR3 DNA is TGTGCCATCAGTGCCGGGGGCGCCGGAAATGAAAAACTGTTTTTT. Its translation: CAISAGGAGNEKLFF.

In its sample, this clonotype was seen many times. CDR3 bases: TGTGCCAGCAGCCAGACAGGGGGCTTTCAGCCCCAGCATTTT. This translates into CASSQTGGFQPQHF. The V gene is TRBV7-8, the J gene TRBJ1-5; 10 bases map to TRBD1. This CDR3 region has 14 residues. The junction had 4 bases not matched to a gene; V was cut back by 5 bases and J by 6 bases. Looked up from germline, CDR1 is SGHVS and CDR2 is FQNEAQ.

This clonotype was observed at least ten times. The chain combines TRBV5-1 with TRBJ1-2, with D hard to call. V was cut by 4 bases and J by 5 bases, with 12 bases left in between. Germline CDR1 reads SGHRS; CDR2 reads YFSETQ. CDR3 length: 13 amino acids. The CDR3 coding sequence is TGCGCCAGCAGCGGCGACGGACTTTATGGCTACACCTTC. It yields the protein CASSGDGLYGYTF.

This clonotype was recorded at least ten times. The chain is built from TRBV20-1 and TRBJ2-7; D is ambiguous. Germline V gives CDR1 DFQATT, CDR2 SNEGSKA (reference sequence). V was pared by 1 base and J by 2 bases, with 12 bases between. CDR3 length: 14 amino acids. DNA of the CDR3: TGCAGTGCTAGAGGGCCCTTTGGCGCCTACGAGCAGTACTTC. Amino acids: CSARGPFGAYEQYF.

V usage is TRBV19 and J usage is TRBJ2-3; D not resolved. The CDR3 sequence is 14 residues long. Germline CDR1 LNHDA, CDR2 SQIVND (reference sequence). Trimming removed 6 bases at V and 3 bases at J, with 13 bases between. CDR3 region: CASSNFLPTDTQYF. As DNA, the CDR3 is TGTGCCAGTAGCAATTTCCTTCCGACAGATACGCAGTATTTT.

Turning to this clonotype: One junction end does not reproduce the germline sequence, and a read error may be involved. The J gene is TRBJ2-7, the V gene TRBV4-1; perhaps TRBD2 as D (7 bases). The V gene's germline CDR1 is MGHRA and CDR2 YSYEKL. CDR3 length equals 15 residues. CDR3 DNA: TGCGCCAGCAGCATAGGGGGGGGAAGCTCCTACGAGCAGTGCTTC. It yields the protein CASSIGGGSSYEQCF.

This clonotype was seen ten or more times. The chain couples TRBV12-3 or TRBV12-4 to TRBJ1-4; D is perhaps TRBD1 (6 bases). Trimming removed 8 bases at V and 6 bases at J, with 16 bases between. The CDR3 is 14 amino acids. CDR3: CASRTRGRDEKLFF. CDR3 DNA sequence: TGTGCCAGCCGGACCCGGGGGCGGGATGAAAAACTGTTTTTT.

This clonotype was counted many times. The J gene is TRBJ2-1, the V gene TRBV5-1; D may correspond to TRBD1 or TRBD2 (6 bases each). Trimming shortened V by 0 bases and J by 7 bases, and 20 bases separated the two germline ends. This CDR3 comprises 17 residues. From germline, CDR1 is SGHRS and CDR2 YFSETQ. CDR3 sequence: CASSLDGTSLGGNEQFF. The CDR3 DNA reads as TGCGCCAGCAGCTTGGACGGGACATCCCTTGGAGGGAATGAGCAGTTCTTC. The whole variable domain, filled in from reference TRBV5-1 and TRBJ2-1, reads KAGVTQTPRYLIKTRGQQVTLSCSPISGHRSVSWYQQTPGQGLQFLFEYFSETQRNKGNFPGRFSGRQFSNSRSEMNVSTLELGDSALYLCASSLDGTSLGGNEQFFGPGTRLTVL.

Written as DNA, the CDR3 is TGCAGTGCCCCCCCCCCGAACAGGGCTAACACTGAAGCTTTCTTT. Translating gives CSAPPPNRANTEAFF. The chain uses TRBV20-1 and TRBJ1-1, with a weak D call TRBD1 (6 bases). Germline V gene lookup returns CDR1 DFQATT and CDR2 SNEGSKA (reference sequence). The CDR3 spans 15 residues. V was pared by 6 bases and J by 2 bases, with 19 bases between.

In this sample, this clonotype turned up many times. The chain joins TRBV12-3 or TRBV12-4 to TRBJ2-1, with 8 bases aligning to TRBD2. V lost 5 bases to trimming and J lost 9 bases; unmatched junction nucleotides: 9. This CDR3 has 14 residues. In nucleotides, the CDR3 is TGTGCCAGCAGTCGGACTAGCCCCGGGACTGAGCAGTTCTTC. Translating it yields CASSRTSPGTEQFF.

In DNA form, the CDR3 reads TGCAGTGCTAGAGATGGAGGAAATGAGCAGTTCTTC. Translation: CSARDGGNEQFF. This rearrangement joins TRBV20-1 to TRBJ2-1, with D perhaps TRBD2 (5 bases). Trimming removed 0 bases at V and 7 bases at J, with 7 bases between. The CDR3 runs 12 residues. Per the germline V gene, CDR1 is DFQATT and CDR2 is SNEGSKA (reference sequence).